This T cell receptor beta chain was sequenced in a study of shared clonotypes between healthy human individuals. Overall study results and limits: Among non-shared clonotypes, generation probabilities were lower than among those shared by all four donors. Sampling used blood alone; tissue repertoires probably differ.

The repertoire was sequenced with immunoSEQ multiplex PCR; TCRdb's copy has only in-frame clones and lacks some. The sample consists of around 940,000 clones, 60% to 85% of them appearing once. In this sample, this clone turned up many times. Its antigen is unknown. Germline V gene lookup returns CDR1 SGHRS and CDR2 YFSETQ. The CDR3 length is 16 residues. J was trimmed by 4 bases and V by 4 bases; bases with no gene match: 10. The V call is TRBV5-1, the J call TRBJ1-2, with 10 bases that match TRBD1. The sequence came from a young man in good health. What was sequenced was memory CD4+ T cells sorted from blood. Stated subset: CD45RA-negative fraction. The CDR3 coding sequence is TGCGCCAGCAGCCCGGGACAGGGGCTGGGCGCCTATGGCTACACCTTC. Its translation is CASSPGQGLGAYGYTF.